One T cell receptor beta chain is described in this entry. Using immunoSEQ multiplex PCR, the repertoire was profiled, and TCRdb retains in-frame clones only, with some absent. The profile shows approximately 80,000 clones, 85% of them singletons. This record comes from a study of blood T cell repertoires in COVID-19. The germline gives CDR1 MNHEY, CDR2 SVGAGI. The CDR3 has 11 amino acids. Trimming removed 3 bases at V and 10 bases at J, with 8 bases between. The chain recombines TRBV6-5 with TRBJ2-3; D not certain. Material for sequencing was peripheral blood. This TCR derives from a man aged 50-60 years with COVID-19, enrolled during active disease. CDR3 coding DNA: TGTGCCAGCAGTTATAGTGTGGCGCAGTATTTT. As protein: CASSYSVAQYF.